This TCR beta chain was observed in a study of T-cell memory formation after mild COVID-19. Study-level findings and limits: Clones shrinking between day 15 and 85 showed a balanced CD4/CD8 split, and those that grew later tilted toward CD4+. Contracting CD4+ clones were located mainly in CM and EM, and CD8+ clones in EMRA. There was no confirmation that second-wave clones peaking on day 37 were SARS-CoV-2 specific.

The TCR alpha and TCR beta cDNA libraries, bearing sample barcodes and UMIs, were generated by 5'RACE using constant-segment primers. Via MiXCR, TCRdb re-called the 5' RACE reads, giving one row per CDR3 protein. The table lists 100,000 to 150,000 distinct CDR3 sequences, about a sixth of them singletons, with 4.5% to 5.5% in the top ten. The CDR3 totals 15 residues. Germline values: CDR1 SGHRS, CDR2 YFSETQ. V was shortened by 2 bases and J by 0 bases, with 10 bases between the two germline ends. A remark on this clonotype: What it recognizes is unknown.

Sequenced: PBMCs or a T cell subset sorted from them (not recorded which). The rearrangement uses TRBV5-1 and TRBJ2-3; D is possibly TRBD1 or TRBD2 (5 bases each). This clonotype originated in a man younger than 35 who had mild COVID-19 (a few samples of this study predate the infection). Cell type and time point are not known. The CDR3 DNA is TGCGCCAGCAGCTTACCGAGGGGAAGCACAGATACGCAGTATTTT. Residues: CASSLPRGSTDTQYF.